This TCR beta chain was captured by sequencing in a study of monozygotic twins with inflammatory bowel disease (dated by TCRdb to about 2019). Regarding the complete study: A total of some 30 monozygotic twin pairs were included in the full study, comprising nine German pairs (four IBD-concordant, five IBD-discordant) and 19 IBD-discordant Danish pairs. Disease-associated traits were sought mainly through comparisons between IBD patients and their genetically identical healthy co-twins within discordant pairs. Each individual had, on average, about 151 000 unique TCRalpha sequences and 181 000 unique TCRbeta sequences available for analysis.

General conclusions and limits of the study: The results gave no support for a single strong signal or clonotype linked to IBD. IBD patients had lower TCRbeta repertoire diversity, measured by the inverse Simpson index, than their healthy co-twins. The analysis was unable to tell apart different T cell subtypes. Concordant and discordant twins showed no difference in repertoire similarity, possibly because of limited statistical power. Differing immunosuppressive treatments among patients may have added background noise and inter-individual variability to the repertoires. IBD patients shared fewer clonotypes with other individuals than healthy twins did, most markedly in patients showing signs of disease activity.

From each donor, a roughly 2.5 ml peripheral blood sample was collected into PAXgene tubes and stored at -80 degrees C. Without any T cell sorting, total RNA was extracted from whole blood using the PAXgene blood miRNA kit on an automated QIAcube. Deep TCRalpha and TCRbeta repertoire profiling with unique molecular barcoding was performed on peripheral blood of monozygotic twin pairs concordant or discordant for inflammatory bowel disease. For every twin pair, smoking habits were documented, and each individual was categorised as a current, former or never smoker. With respect to this clonotype: There is no known antigen for this receptor.

Reading from cysteine to phenylalanine, the CDR3 counts 19 amino acids. The protein alone is recorded here. Via the germline V gene, CDR1 is MNHEY and CDR2 SVGAGI. Library method: 5' RACE. Each TCR library was prepared from about 3.5 ug of total RNA. For each sample, cDNA synthesis with SMARTScribe reverse transcriptase was split into eight separate reactions. During cDNA synthesis, unique molecular identifiers containing a 6-nucleotide sample barcode were introduced by template switching. TCRalpha and TCRbeta cDNA was amplified in two nested PCRs of 16 and 9 cycles, and bead purification was carried out after each PCR. Before amplification, cDNA was treated with uracil DNA-glycosylase and purified using the QIAquick PCR purification kit. The second PCR added Illumina TruSeq-compatible adapters along with sample-specific barcodes. TapeStation and Qubit were used to check library quality and concentration, and around 5.2 ng of each library went into the pool. Sequencing of pooled libraries was carried out on an Illumina HiSeq2500 single-index Rapid Run using 2 x 100 bp reads and custom sequencing primers. Per the source publication's procedure: PCR and sequencing errors were corrected by UMI-based consensus assembly using MiGEC version 1.2.6. MiXCR version 2.1.1 handled V(D)J alignment, clonotype assembly and CDR3 extraction. To normalise gene usage, clonotype sharing and MAIT/NKT TCR abundance, the top 1000, 10 000 and 20 000 clonotypes in each sample were analysed. After downsampling to 27 000 UMIs, diversity was calculated as the inverse Simpson index using the vegan R package. Paired Mann-Whitney U tests were applied to discordant twin pairs, and Benjamini-Hochberg correction was used for multiple testing. TCRdb reprocessed the sequencing reads and holds a single record per CDR3 protein sequence, with no DNA. What appears here as the V and J calls and clone size reflects TCRdb's work, not the paper's. The sample table on file contains approximately 380,000 distinct CDR3 sequences. Clones ranked in the top ten supply just over 2.5% of the sample.

This TCR was sampled from a human donor with ulcerative colitis or Crohn's disease, or a healthy co-twin of an affected twin (not recorded which). Specimen: blood. The rearranged chain carries TRBV6-5 and TRBJ2-1; lacking DNA, the TRBD2 call made by TCRdb goes unchecked. CDR3 protein: CASSSGTSGGRSSYNEQFF.